The present T cell receptor beta chain was sequenced within a study of CD8 T cells in Susac syndrome (dated by TCRdb to between 2018 and 2021). Turning to the overall study: The study used repertoire sequencing to test whether antigen drove CD8+ T cell activation and differentiation in Susac syndrome. CD8+ T cell repertoire clonality was compared between about a dozen healthy donors, approximately 14 Susac syndrome patients and roughly 15 multiple sclerosis patients. Overall study outcomes, separate from this receptor: The study acknowledged that relatively few individuals were included in the TCR sequencing and HLA analysis.

RNA was extracted using the RNeasy kit, and roughly 0.5 to 1 microgram was reverse transcribed with random hexamers. The immunoSEQ multiplex PCR assay, which covers 54 Vbeta and 13 Jbeta segments, was used to amplify TCR beta CDR3 regions. Bias from PCR amplification was corrected by using a synthetic template baseline for primer optimization and for computational correction. The authors' pipeline ran thus. Reads were annotated to V, D and J genes per IMGT and analyzed with immunoSEQ Analyzer, keeping only productive sequences. To calculate clonality, Shannon entropy was normalized by log2 of the number of productive unique sequences and then subtracted from one. For each patient and control, public and private clones were evaluated within the 100 most prevalent clones. Susac-specific clones were defined as absent from healthy and MS cohorts, about 1,000 published viral clones and other ImmuneACCESS disease sequences. TCRdb reprocessed the public reads (quality trimming at Q25 with fastp, clone calling with MiXCR) and kept in-frame beta chains. Identical CDR3 proteins give one entry, which carries the most common genes and DNA. TCRdb's processing, not the study's, gives the V and J calls here. The sample data list hundreds of thousands of distinct CDR3 sequences, and around 85% of these were observed just once. The ten largest account for 0.21% of the sample.

Including cysteine and phenylalanine, the CDR3 has 14 amino acids. Only CDR3 DNA is held: 42 bases, read in frame from base 1. Sequences LNHNV (CDR1) and YYDKDF (CDR2) are obtained from the germline V gene (reference sequence). Relative to germline, V is 5 bases shorter and J is 6 bases shorter, with 14 bases between their ends. Comments on this clonotype: The target of this receptor is not known. Base-call qualities are not available, and no considerably larger clone is one nucleotide away.

Peripheral blood CD8+ and CD4+ T cells from healthy donors, Susac syndrome patients and multiple sclerosis patients were profiled by high-throughput TCR beta sequencing. The multiple sclerosis controls were treatment-naive patients whose relapsing-remitting disease, either stable or active, fulfilled the revised McDonald criteria. Bulk CD8+ and CD4+ T cells were purified magnetically by negative isolation, whereas CD8+ TEMRA cells were enriched by FACS. Blood was drawn into EDTA tubes, processed within 24 hours, and PBMCs were isolated by density gradient centrifugation. PBMCs intended for TCR sequencing were cryopreserved in liquid nitrogen and were subsequently thawed in a 37 degrees C water bath. A purity of at least 90% was achieved for sorted or isolated CD4+, CD8+ and CD8+ TEMRA cells.

This receptor chain uses TRBV15 and TRBJ2-1; tentative D gene TRBD2, with 6 bases matching. The sample taken for sequencing was CD8+ T cells from PBMCs. The receptor's source is a human donor with multiple sclerosis. The CDR3 reads CATSSGLNVNEQFF. The DNA sequence is given as TGTGCCACCAGCTCGGGACTCAATGTCAATGAGCAGTTCTTC.